These 8 T cell receptor beta chains came from one sample sequenced in a study of CD8+CD57+ T cells in acquired aplastic anemia. Genomic DNA, the template, was used for profiling of the TCR beta VDJ and CDR3. TCRdb used MiXCR to reprocess the reads, holding one entry per CDR3 protein. The data contain some 130,000 distinct CDR3 sequences, less than 45% of them singletons. Sample: sorted CD4+, CD8+, or CD8+CD57+ T cells (not recorded which) from PBMCs. The receptors were gathered from a human donor in good health, serving as a control.

In this sample, this clonotype turned up many times. The J gene is TRBJ2-7, the V gene TRBV30; 15 nucleotides match TRBD2. V gave up 7 bases and J gave up 4 bases; unmatched junction bases: 2. This CDR3 has 13 residues. Germline lookup yields CDR1 GTSNPN and CDR2 SVGIG (reference sequence). The CDR3: CALGTSGRYEQYF. Here the CDR3 DNA reads TGTGCCTTGGGGACTAGCGGGAGGTACGAGCAGTACTTC. Based on the CDR3 plus reference TRBV30 and TRBJ2-7, the full variable domain is SQTIHQWPATLVQPVGSPLSLECTVEGTSNPNLYWYRQAAGRGLQLLFYSVGIGQISSEVPQNLSASRPQDRQFILSSKKLLLSDSGFYLCALGTSGRYEQYFGPGTRLTVT.

The table lists this clonotype with a few counts. The junction departs from the called germline gene at one end, perhaps through a read error. The rearrangement uses TRBV13 and TRBJ2-7; possibly TRBD1 for D (6 bases). This CDR3 comprises 15 residues. Germline V gives CDR1 PRHDT, CDR2 FYEKMQ (reference sequence). CDR3 region: CASSFESTGIYGQYF. In DNA form, the CDR3 reads TGTGCCAGCAGTTTCGAGTCGACAGGTATCTACGGGCAGTACTTC.

This clonotype was recorded a few times. The chain couples TRBV4-2 to TRBJ2-3, with 8 bases lining up with TRBD1. Losses at the gene ends were 1 base for V and 3 bases for J; bases not matched to a gene: 3. The length of the CDR3 is 15 residues. CDR1 is LGHNA and CDR2 is YNFKEQ in the germline V gene. CDR3 in DNA: TGTGCCAGCAGCCAAGGCGGGACAGGAACAGATACGCAGTATTTT. It encodes CASSQGGTGTDTQYF.

Comments on this clonotype: This may stem from a read error, because a much larger clone lies one nucleotide away. Since no conserved phenylalanine or tryptophan closes the CDR3, a read error is the likely cause. The gene calls are TRBV11-2 and TRBJ2-1; tentatively, D is TRBD1 or TRBD2 (5 bases each). This CDR3 is 16 amino acids long. Germline V gives CDR1 SGHAT, CDR2 FQNNGV. The ends were cut back, 7 bases at V and 6 bases at J, with 22 bases in the middle. The CDR3 reads CASTKGSGSTGNEQFL. The CDR3 bases are TGTGCCAGCACAAAGGGGAGCGGATCAACGGGCAATGAGCAGTTCCTC.

This clonotype was observed many times. The rearrangement joins TRBV11-3 to TRBJ2-3, with TRBD2 as a possible D gene (6 bases). The V gene lost 1 base and the J gene lost 2 bases, with 10 bases spanning the gap. CDR1 and CDR2 from the germline V gene are SGHNT and YENEEA. The CDR3 consists of 15 residues. The CDR3 DNA reads TGTGCCAGCAGCTTAGGTCGGGGGTTCACAGATACGCAGTATTTT. Translating gives CASSLGRGFTDTQYF.

This chain uses TRBV2 with TRBJ2-7, with TRBD1 identical over 7 bases. The CDR3 has 13 amino acids. Unmatched junction bases numbered 4, after V lost 4 bases and J lost 4 bases. Germline V CDR1 and CDR2: SNHLY, FYNNEI. The CDR3 is CASSGTGRYEQYF. CDR3 DNA sequence: TGTGCCAGCAGTGGGACAGGAAGGTACGAGCAGTACTTC.

This clonotype was seen ten or more times. The chain has TRBV7-2 and TRBJ2-5; weak D call: TRBD2 (6 bases). This CDR3 is 13 amino acids long. With 5 bases removed from V and 5 bases from J, the gap between germline ends came to 12 bases. Per the germline V gene, CDR1 is SGHTA and CDR2 is FQGNSA. The CDR3 protein is CASSTGLGETQYF. CDR3 bases: TGTGCCAGCAGCACGGGACTCGGGGAGACCCAGTACTTC.

This clonotype came up a few times. The chain recombines TRBV28 with TRBJ1-4, with 10 nucleotides matching TRBD1. V was clipped by 8 bases and J by 6 bases; unmatched bases: 6. The CDR3 contains 14 residues. Germline-derived CDR1 and CDR2 are MDHEN and SYDVKM. The CDR3 bases are TGTGCCAGCGTTCAGGGACAGGGGTATGAAAAACTGTTTTTT. Translating it yields CASVQGQGYEKLFF.